This TCR beta chain was found in a study of blood T cell repertoires in COVID-19. Authors' analysis steps: It was from reference gene primer amplification that nucleated cell counts were estimated. Clones were sequenced by immunoSEQ multiplex PCR, and TCRdb holds only the in-frame ones, with some missing. V, J and clone size are taken as reported in that table, and D and trimming were inferred from the DNA itself. The data contain approximately 97,000 clones, approximately 91% of them singletons. CDR1 SGHRS and CDR2 YFSETQ come from the germline V gene. The CDR3 is 17 residues long. Trimming left V 1 base short and J 0 bases short, with 17 bases between.

V is TRBV5-1 and J is TRBJ2-7, with a weak D call TRBD1 (7 bases). The sequencing input was peripheral blood. The sequence was collected from a young man with acute or convalescent COVID-19. This CDR3 reads CASSLSTGRTLSYEQYF. CDR3 in DNA: TGCGCCAGCAGCTTGTCGACAGGGAGGACCCTCTCCTACGAGCAGTACTTC.